The 17 T cell receptor beta chains presented below share a single source sample, sequenced in a study of neurological immune-mediated disorders. TCRdb re-derived calls from the 5' RACE reads in MiXCR, one entry per CDR3 protein. This repertoire shows under 70,000 distinct CDR3 sequences, about 3.3% found once; its top ten account for approximately 6.5%. The specimen was PBMCs. These receptors were collected from a woman in her sixties or seventies with multiple sclerosis.

This clonotype was seen many times. This chain joins TRBV28 and TRBJ2-1; possible D gene TRBD1, 6 bases. The CDR3 consists of 15 residues. In germline, CDR1 is MDHEN, CDR2 SYDVKM. The V end lost 11 bases, the J end lost 0 bases, and 17 bases lay between the germline ends. The CDR3 region is CAAERQAGSYNEQFF. The DNA of the CDR3 is TGTGCCGCCGAAAGACAGGCGGGCTCCTACAATGAGCAGTTCTTC.

The rearrangement uses TRBV7-8 and TRBJ2-6, with D possibly being TRBD1 (5 bases). Looked up from germline, CDR1 is SGHVS and CDR2 is FQNEAQ. The V end lost 9 bases, the J end lost 0 bases, and 15 bases lay between the germline ends. The CDR3 loop spans 16 amino acids. The CDR3 DNA sequence: TGTGCCAGTAGACAGAAGCCTTACTCTGGGGCCAACGTCCTGACTTTC. Translating gives CASRQKPYSGANVLTF.

This clonotype was picked up many times. The chain carries TRBV7-2 and TRBJ1-1, with D maybe TRBD1 (6 bases). Per germline, CDR1 SGHTA and CDR2 FQGNSA. The CDR3 length is 19 residues. V gave up 0 bases and J gave up 6 bases, with 26 bases separating them. The CDR3 DNA is TGTGCCAGCAGCTTAGCCGTCGGGGGGCTTCGAAGAGGTATCGCTGAAGCTTTCTTT. Encoded protein: CASSLAVGGLRRGIAEAFF.

This clonotype was recorded many times. The J gene is TRBJ2-1, the V gene TRBV6-5, with 7 bases aligning to TRBD1. The ends lost 7 bases at V and 0 bases at J; junction bases unmatched: 6. Looked up from germline, CDR1 is MNHEY and CDR2 is SVGAGI. CDR3 length equals 15 residues. The DNA of the CDR3 is TGTGCCAGCAACTTGGACAGGACCTCCTACAATGAGCAGTTCTTC. Its protein is CASNLDRTSYNEQFF.

Many counts were recorded for this clonotype. The chain carries TRBV7-2 and TRBJ2-7; 7 nucleotides align to TRBD2. Germline V gene sequence: CDR1 SGHTA, CDR2 FQGNSA. With V trimmed by 1 base and J by 0 bases, 3 bases remained unmatched. The CDR3 has 15 residues. The CDR3 sequence is CASSLVGGSSYEQYF. CDR3 nucleotides: TGTGCCAGCAGCTTAGTGGGCGGGAGCTCCTACGAGCAGTACTTC.

The sample holds many counts of this clonotype. The rearrangement joins TRBV5-1 to TRBJ1-2; possible D gene TRBD1, 6 bases. The V gene lost 0 bases and the J gene lost 2 bases, with 11 bases spanning the gap. The CDR3 is 15 amino acids. Germline V gene sequence: CDR1 SGHRS, CDR2 YFSETQ. CDR3 sequence reads: CASSLVGGPNYGYTF. The CDR3 DNA follows: TGCGCCAGCAGCTTGGTGGGGGGGCCAAACTATGGCTACACCTTC.

This clonotype was counted ten times or more. The rearrangement joins TRBV20-1 to TRBJ1-4; 8 nucleotides align to TRBD1. This CDR3 region has 13 residues. With 5 bases clipped from V and 8 bases from J, the junction kept 7 bases outside the gene matches. In germline, CDR1 is DFQATT, CDR2 SNEGSKA (reference sequence). The CDR3 spells CSAQDRVREKLFF. CDR3 DNA: TGCAGTGCTCAGGACAGGGTACGGGAAAAACTGTTTTTT.

This clonotype was seen at least ten times. This chain joins TRBV4-2 and TRBJ2-1, with 9 bases aligning to TRBD2. Germline CDR1 is LGHNA and CDR2 is YNFKEQ. The V segment lost 1 base and the J segment 4 bases; nucleotides outside the gene matches: 8. The CDR3 is made up of 17 amino acids. The CDR3, as DNA: TGTGCCAGCAGCCAAGGGGTAGCGGGGGATAGGTACAATGAGCAGTTCTTC. Encoded protein: CASSQGVAGDRYNEQFF.

This clonotype has a count of ten or more. The genes are TRBV5-1 and TRBJ2-1, with TRBD2 matching 7 bases. Trimming removed 4 bases from V and 10 bases from J; junction bases left unmatched: 17. Germline V CDR1 and CDR2: SGHRS, YFSETQ. The CDR3 spans 16 residues. The CDR3 reads CASSLGPSAGDREQFF. As DNA, the CDR3 is TGCGCCAGCAGCCTCGGGCCGTCGGCGGGAGATCGGGAGCAGTTCTTC.

This clonotype is labeled medium-sized (0.01 to 0.1%). The J gene is TRBJ2-7, the V gene TRBV12-3 or TRBV12-4; D is uncertain. Trimming took 3 bases from V and 0 from J, leaving 3 bases between them. This CDR3 has 12 amino acids. This CDR3 reads CASSFNSYEQYF. The CDR3 DNA is TGTGCCAGCAGTTTCAACTCCTACGAGCAGTACTTC.

This clonotype was observed at least ten times. The chain is built from TRBV12-3 or TRBV12-4 and TRBJ1-6; possibly TRBD1 for D (5 bases). V lost 6 bases and J lost 11, with 17 bases in between. The CDR3 is 14 amino acids. The CDR3 loop reads CASRPGRPGAPLHF. In nucleotides, the CDR3 is TGTGCCAGCAGGCCGGGACGCCCGGGGGCACCCCTCCACTTT.

In its sample, this clonotype was seen many times. The chain uses TRBV20-1 and TRBJ2-7; 12 bases line up with TRBD2. The germline V gene has CDR1 DFQATT and CDR2 SNEGSKA (reference sequence). The V gene end was trimmed by 1 base and the J gene end by 2 bases; junction bases not matched to a gene: 0. The CDR3 consists of 14 residues. The CDR3 DNA is TGCAGTGCTAGAGGACTAGCGGGAGCCTACGAGCAGTACTTC. This encodes CSARGLAGAYEQYF.

Remarks on this clonotype: One base away lies a much larger clone, so this may be a sequencing read error. The chain uses TRBV4-3 and TRBJ1-1; D is perhaps TRBD1 (6 bases). Germline assignment: CDR1 LGHNA and CDR2 YSLEER. CDR3 length: 16 amino acids. The CDR3 loop is CASSQDGYGGDTEASF. As DNA, the CDR3 is TGCGCCAGCAGCCAAGATGGGTATGGGGGGGACACTGAAGCTTCCTTT.

As concerns this clonotype: This clone may be a read error of a much larger clone one base away. This likely comes from a read error, as the CDR3 has no conserved phenylalanine or tryptophan at its end. The chain employs TRBV7-2 and TRBJ2-7; D may be TRBD1 (6 bases). Deletions cut 5 bases from V and 5 bases from J, with 16 bases between. The germline gives CDR1 SGHTA, CDR2 FQGNSA. The CDR3 runs to 14 residues. The CDR3 coding sequence is TGTGCCAGCAGCCGTAACAGGGCAATCAACGAGCAGTACTGC. Translated, it gives CASSRNRAINEQYC.

This clonotype was counted at least ten times. The chain carries TRBV7-9 and TRBJ1-1, with D perhaps TRBD1 (5 bases). The germline V and J ends were trimmed by 5 bases and 6 bases, with 19 bases remaining between them. Germline V gene data show CDR1 as SEHNR and CDR2 as FQNEAQ (reference sequence). The CDR3 contains 15 residues. The CDR3 spells CASSPTGAVTAEAFF. In DNA form, the CDR3 reads TGTGCCAGCAGCCCGACCGGGGCAGTCACGGCTGAAGCTTTCTTT.

This clonotype was picked up many times. The chain joins TRBV12-3 or TRBV12-4 to TRBJ2-7; D is uncertain. V lost 6 bases to trimming and J lost 6 bases, with 12 bases between them. CDR3 size: 12 residues. The CDR3 spells CASSRRFSEQYF. The CDR3 DNA follows: TGTGCCAGCAGCCGACGTTTTTCCGAGCAGTACTTC.

This clonotype has a count of ten or more. The chain combines TRBV12-3 or TRBV12-4 with TRBJ1-2; a weak D match, TRBD1 (5 bases). Trimming stripped 5 bases from V and 4 bases from J, with 17 bases between. There are 15 residues in the CDR3. CDR3 nucleotides: TGTGCCAGCAGTCCCAACAGGAAATCACCCTATGGCTACACCTTC. Residues: CASSPNRKSPYGYTF.